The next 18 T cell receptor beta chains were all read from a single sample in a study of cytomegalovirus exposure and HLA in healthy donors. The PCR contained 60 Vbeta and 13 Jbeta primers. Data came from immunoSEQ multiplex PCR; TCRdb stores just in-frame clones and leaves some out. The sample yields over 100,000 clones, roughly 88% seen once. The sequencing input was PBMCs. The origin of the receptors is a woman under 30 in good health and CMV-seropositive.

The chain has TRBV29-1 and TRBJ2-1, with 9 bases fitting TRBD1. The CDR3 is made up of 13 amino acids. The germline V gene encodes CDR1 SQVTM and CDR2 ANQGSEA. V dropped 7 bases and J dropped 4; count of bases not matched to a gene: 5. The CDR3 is CSARTGVYNEQFF. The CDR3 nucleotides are TGCAGCGCCCGGACAGGGGTTTACAATGAGCAGTTCTTC.

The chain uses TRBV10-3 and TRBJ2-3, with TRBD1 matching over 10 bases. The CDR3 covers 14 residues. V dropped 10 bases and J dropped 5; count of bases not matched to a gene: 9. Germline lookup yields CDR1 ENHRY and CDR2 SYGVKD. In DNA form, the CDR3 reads TGTGCCAGTTTACCCGGGACAGGGGAAGATACGCAGTATTTT. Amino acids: CASLPGTGEDTQYF.

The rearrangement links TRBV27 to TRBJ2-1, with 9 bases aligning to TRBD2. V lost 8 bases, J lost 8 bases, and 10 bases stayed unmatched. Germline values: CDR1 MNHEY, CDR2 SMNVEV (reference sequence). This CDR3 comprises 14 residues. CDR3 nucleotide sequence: TGTGCCAGCCGGGAGGCGGGGGGGCCCCATGAGCAGTTCTTC. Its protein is CASREAGGPHEQFF.

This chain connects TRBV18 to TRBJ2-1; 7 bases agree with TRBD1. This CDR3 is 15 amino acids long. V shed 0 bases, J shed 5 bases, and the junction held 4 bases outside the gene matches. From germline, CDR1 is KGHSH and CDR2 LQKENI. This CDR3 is CASSPPGGENNEQFF. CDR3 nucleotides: TGTGCCAGCTCACCACCAGGGGGCGAGAACAATGAGCAGTTCTTC.

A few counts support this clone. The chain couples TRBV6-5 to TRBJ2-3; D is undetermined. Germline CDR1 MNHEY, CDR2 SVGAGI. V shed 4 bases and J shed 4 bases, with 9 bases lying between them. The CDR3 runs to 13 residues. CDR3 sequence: CASSLPGSDTQYF. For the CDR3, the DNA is TGTGCCAGCAGTTTACCTGGCTCAGATACGCAGTATTTT.

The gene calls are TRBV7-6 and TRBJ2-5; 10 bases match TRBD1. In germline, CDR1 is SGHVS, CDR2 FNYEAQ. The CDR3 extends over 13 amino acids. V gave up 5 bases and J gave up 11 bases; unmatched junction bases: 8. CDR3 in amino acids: CASSRQGADEQYF. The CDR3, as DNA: TGTGCCAGCAGCCGACAGGGGGCTGATGAGCAGTACTTC.

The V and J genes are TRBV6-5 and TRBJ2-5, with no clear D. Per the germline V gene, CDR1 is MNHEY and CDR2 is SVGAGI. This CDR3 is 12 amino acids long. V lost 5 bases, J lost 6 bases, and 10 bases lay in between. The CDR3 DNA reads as TGTGCCAGCAGTGATTGGCGGAAGACCCAGTACTTC. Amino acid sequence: CASSDWRKTQYF.

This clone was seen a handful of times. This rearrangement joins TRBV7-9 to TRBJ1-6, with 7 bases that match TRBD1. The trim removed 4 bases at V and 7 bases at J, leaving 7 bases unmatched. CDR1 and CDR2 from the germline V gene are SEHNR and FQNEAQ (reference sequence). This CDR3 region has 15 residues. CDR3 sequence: CASSWRGQPNSPLHF. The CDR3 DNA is TGTGCCAGCAGCTGGAGGGGACAGCCAAATTCACCCCTCCACTTT.

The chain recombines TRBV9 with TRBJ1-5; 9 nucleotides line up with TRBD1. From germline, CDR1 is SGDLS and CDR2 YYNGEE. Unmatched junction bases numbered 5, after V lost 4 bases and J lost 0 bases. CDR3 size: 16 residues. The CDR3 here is CASSTGTGSSNQPQHF. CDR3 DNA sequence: TGTGCCAGCAGCACCGGGACAGGGAGTAGCAATCAGCCCCAGCATTTT. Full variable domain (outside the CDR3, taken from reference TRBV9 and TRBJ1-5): DSGVTQTPKHLITATGQRVTLRCSPRSGDLSVYWYQQSLDQGLQFLIQYYNGEERAKGNILERFSAQQFPDLHSELNLSSLELGDSALYFCASSTGTGSSNQPQHFGDGTRLSIL.

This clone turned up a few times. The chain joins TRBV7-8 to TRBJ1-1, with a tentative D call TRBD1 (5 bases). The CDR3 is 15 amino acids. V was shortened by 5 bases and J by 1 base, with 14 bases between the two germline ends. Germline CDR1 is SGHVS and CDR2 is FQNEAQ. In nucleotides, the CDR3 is TGTGCCAGCAGCGCACGGAGGGGCCCGAACACTGAAGCTTTCTTT. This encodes CASSARRGPNTEAFF.

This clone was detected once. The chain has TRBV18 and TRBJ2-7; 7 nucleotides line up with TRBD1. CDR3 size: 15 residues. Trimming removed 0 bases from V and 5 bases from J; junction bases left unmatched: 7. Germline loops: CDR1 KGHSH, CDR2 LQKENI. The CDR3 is CASSPPGQRFHEQYF. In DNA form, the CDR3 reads TGTGCCAGCTCACCACCGGGACAGCGATTCCACGAGCAGTACTTC.

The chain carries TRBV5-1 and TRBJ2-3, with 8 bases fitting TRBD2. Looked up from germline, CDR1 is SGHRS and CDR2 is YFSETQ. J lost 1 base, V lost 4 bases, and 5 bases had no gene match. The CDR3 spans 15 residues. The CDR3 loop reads CASSLVSGGTDTQYF. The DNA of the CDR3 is TGCGCCAGCAGCCTGGTTAGCGGGGGCACAGATACGCAGTATTTT.

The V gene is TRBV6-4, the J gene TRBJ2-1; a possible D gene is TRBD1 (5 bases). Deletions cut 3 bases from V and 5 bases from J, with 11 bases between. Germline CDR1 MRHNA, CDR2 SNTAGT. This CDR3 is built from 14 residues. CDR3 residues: CASSERGTHNEQFF. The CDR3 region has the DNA TGTGCCAGCAGTGAAAGGGGCACCCACAATGAGCAGTTCTTC.

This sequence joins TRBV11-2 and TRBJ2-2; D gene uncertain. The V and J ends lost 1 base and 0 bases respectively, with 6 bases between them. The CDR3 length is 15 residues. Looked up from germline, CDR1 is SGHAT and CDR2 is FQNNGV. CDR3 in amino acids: CASSLGAANTGELFF. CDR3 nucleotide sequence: TGTGCCAGCAGCTTAGGGGCAGCGAACACCGGGGAGCTGTTTTTT.

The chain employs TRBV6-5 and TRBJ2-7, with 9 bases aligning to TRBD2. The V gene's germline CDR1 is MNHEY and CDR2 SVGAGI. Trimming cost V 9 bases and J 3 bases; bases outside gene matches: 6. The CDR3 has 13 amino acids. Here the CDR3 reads CASSGGQHYEQYF. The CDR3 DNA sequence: TGTGCCAGTAGCGGGGGACAGCACTACGAGCAGTACTTC.

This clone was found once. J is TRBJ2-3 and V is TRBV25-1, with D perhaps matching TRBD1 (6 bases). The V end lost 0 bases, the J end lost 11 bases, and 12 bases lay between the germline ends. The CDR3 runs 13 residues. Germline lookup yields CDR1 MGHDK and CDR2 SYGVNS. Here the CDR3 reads CASSEYRGLEQYF. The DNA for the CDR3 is TGTGCCAGCAGTGAATATAGGGGGTTAGAGCAGTATTTT. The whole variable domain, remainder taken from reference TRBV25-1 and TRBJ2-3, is EADIYQTPRYLVIGTGKKITLECSQTMGHDKMYWYQQDPGMELHLIHYSYGVNSTEKGDLSSESTVSRIRTEHFPLTLESARPSHTSQYLCASSEYRGLEQYFGPGTRLTVL.

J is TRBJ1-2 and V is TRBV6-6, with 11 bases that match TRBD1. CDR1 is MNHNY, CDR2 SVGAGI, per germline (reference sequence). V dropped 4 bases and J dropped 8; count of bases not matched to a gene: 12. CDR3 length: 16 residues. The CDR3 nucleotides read TGTGCCAGCAGTTCTCCGGACAGGGGGCAATTACAGGGCTACACCTTC. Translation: CASSSPDRGQLQGYTF.

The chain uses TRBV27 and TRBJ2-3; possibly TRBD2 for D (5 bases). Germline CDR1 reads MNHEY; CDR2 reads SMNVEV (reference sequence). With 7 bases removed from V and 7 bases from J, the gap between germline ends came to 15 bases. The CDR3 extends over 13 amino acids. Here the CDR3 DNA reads TGTGCCAGCACTAGCCGGACCGGGAATACGCAGTATTTT. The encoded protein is CASTSRTGNTQYF.